Listed here are 32 T cell receptor beta chains from one sample, sequenced in a study of beta chain features in type 1 diabetes (dated 2018 in TCRdb). Library construction relied on the immunoSEQ multiplex PCR assay. All of the isolated RNA was reverse transcribed with the High Capacity cDNA Reverse Transcription Kit, so expressed TCRB transcripts were sequenced. Held by TCRdb, this immuneACCESS table contains in-frame sequences only and omits some clones. Under half of the omission traces to an unresolved V gene where checked; the cause of the rest is unknown. The sample table contains over 500,000 clones; only one count was recorded for about a sixth of them. 0.09% to 0.095% of the sample rests with the top ten. Material for sequencing was naive CD4+ T cells from blood. The intended sense of this specimen's cell subset or site label: true naive CD4+ T cells. Receptors were obtained from a young man in good health.

Only a few counts were recorded for this clone. The genes are TRBV6-1 and TRBJ1-2; weak D call: TRBD1 (6 bases). This CDR3 has 12 residues. The germline gives CDR1 MNHNS, CDR2 SASEGT. V was shortened by 6 bases and J by 4 bases, with 9 bases between the two germline ends. The CDR3 loop is CASSGQTYGYTF. Here the CDR3 DNA reads TGTGCCAGCAGCGGACAGACCTATGGCTACACCTTC.

This clone appeared a few times. CDR3 region: CASSTTSWGRRSYEQYF. The DNA for the CDR3 is TGTGCCAGCAGTACCACAAGTTGGGGCAGGCGATCCTACGAGCAGTACTTC. This rearrangement joins TRBV28 to TRBJ2-7; TRBD1 might be the D (5 bases). V was pared by 5 bases and J by 1 base, with 21 bases between. The germline CDR1 and CDR2 sequences are MDHEN and SYDVKM. This CDR3 contains 17 residues.

This rearrangement joins TRBV2 to TRBJ2-1; D might be TRBD2 (5 bases). The CDR3 totals 11 residues. The germline gives CDR1 SNHLY, CDR2 FYNNEI. The ends were cut back, 4 bases at V and 9 bases at J, with 7 bases in the middle. CDR3 residues: CASSGGGEQFF. The CDR3 nucleotides are TGTGCCAGCAGTGGTGGAGGTGAGCAGTTCTTC.

The genes are TRBV9 and TRBJ2-3, with a possible D match to TRBD1 (5 bases). V lost 4 bases, J lost 5 bases, and 20 bases lay in between. The germline gives CDR1 SGDLS, CDR2 YYNGEE. The CDR3 consists of 16 residues. The CDR3 bases are TGTGCCAGCAGCTCTAGTAGTAGGGGCGTGAAAGATACGCAGTATTTT. As protein: CASSSSSRGVKDTQYF. The entire variable domain, with the rest obtained from reference TRBV9 and TRBJ2-3, is as follows: DSGVTQTPKHLITATGQRVTLRCSPRSGDLSVYWYQQSLDQGLQFLIQYYNGEERAKGNILERFSAQQFPDLHSELNLSSLELGDSALYFCASSSSSRGVKDTQYFGPGTRLTVL.

The chain joins TRBV7-8 to TRBJ2-1; D is uncertain. The CDR3 spans 16 residues. The ends were cut back, 7 bases at V and 2 bases at J, with 18 bases in the middle. From germline, CDR1 is SGHVS and CDR2 FQNEAQ. CDR3 loop: CASKVLGIGPYNEQFF. Here the CDR3 DNA reads TGTGCCAGCAAAGTGTTAGGAATAGGCCCCTACAATGAGCAGTTCTTC.

There are a few counts of this clone. The gene calls are TRBV4-3 and TRBJ1-4; perhaps TRBD1 as D (6 bases). V lost 1 base and J 7 bases, leaving 13 bases between the germline ends. This CDR3 contains 15 residues. Germline loops: CDR1 LGHNA, CDR2 YSLEER. The CDR3 reads CASSQVGGLAEKLFF. The CDR3, as DNA: TGCGCCAGCAGCCAAGTTGGGGGGCTAGCTGAAAAACTGTTTTTT.

V and J are TRBV7-2 and TRBJ2-2; 8 bases line up with TRBD1. After removal of 5 bases from V and 4 bases from J, the junction contained 12 bases not matched to a gene. The CDR3 totals 17 residues. Germline CDR1 SGHTA, CDR2 FQGNSA. Here the CDR3 DNA reads TGTGCCAGCAGCACCGGCCACGGGACAGGCCCCACCGGGGAGCTGTTTTTT. It translates to CASSTGHGTGPTGELFF.

This clone was seen a few times. The chain couples TRBV7-2 to TRBJ2-7; 7 bases line up with TRBD2. The CDR3 consists of 14 residues. Germline V gene lookup returns CDR1 SGHTA and CDR2 FQGNSA. Germline trimming cut 7 bases from V and 2 bases from J; bases unmatched to any gene: 8. Here the CDR3 reads CASTREVGAYEQYF. As DNA, the CDR3 is TGTGCCAGCACCCGGGAGGTGGGGGCCTACGAGCAGTACTTC.

This clone was counted only a few times. This chain links TRBV5-1 with TRBJ2-5, with 9 bases aligning to TRBD1. The CDR3 consists of 15 residues. V was pared by 0 bases and J by 4 bases, with 4 bases of the junction left unmatched. From germline, CDR1 is SGHRS and CDR2 YFSETQ. CDR3 protein: CASSLAGQGGETQYF. CDR3 in DNA: TGCGCCAGCAGCTTGGCGGGACAGGGTGGAGAGACCCAGTACTTC.

The rearrangement uses TRBV19 and TRBJ2-7; D may be TRBD2 (6 bases). Germline assignment: CDR1 LNHDA and CDR2 SQIVND (reference sequence). Trimming took 8 bases from V and 2 from J, leaving 13 bases between them. CDR3 size: 13 residues. This chain's CDR3 is CASPNGGPYEQYF. Here the CDR3 DNA reads TGTGCCAGTCCGAACGGAGGGCCCTACGAGCAGTACTTC.

The sample holds a few counts of this clone. This chain connects TRBV15 to TRBJ2-3, with a possible D match to TRBD2 (6 bases). CDR1 is LNHNV and CDR2 is YYDKDF in the germline V gene (reference sequence). Trimming stripped 5 bases from V and 5 bases from J, with 14 bases between. The CDR3 runs 14 residues. CDR3 bases: TGTGCCACCAGCCGGGCGACTAGTCTAGATACGCAGTATTTT. Amino acid sequence: CATSRATSLDTQYF.

This chain joins TRBV18 and TRBJ2-7, with 8 bases lining up with TRBD1. Per the germline V gene, CDR1 is KGHSH and CDR2 is LQKENI. The CDR3 extends over 16 amino acids. V was clipped by 6 bases and J by 6 bases; unmatched bases: 16. This chain's CDR3 is CASSLRDRPARVEQYF. In nucleotides, the CDR3 is TGTGCCAGCTCTCTCCGGGACAGGCCTGCTCGTGTCGAGCAGTACTTC.

The chain's CDR3 is CSVSWTGGNTEAFF. The CDR3, as DNA: TGCAGCGTTTCCTGGACAGGGGGAAACACTGAAGCTTTCTTT. The chain joins TRBV29-1 to TRBJ1-1; 10 bases agree with TRBD1. The germline V gene has CDR1 SQVTM and CDR2 ANQGSEA. Germline trimming cut 5 bases from V and 2 bases from J; bases unmatched to any gene: 5. The CDR3 is 14 amino acids.

The chain links TRBV18 to TRBJ1-1; 7 bases match TRBD1. V lost 0 bases, J lost 4 bases, and 2 bases stayed unmatched. The CDR3 is 14 residues long. Germline V gene lookup returns CDR1 KGHSH and CDR2 LQKENI. In DNA, the CDR3 is TGTGCCAGCTCACCACCGGGGACAGTCACTGAAGCTTTCTTT. Protein sequence: CASSPPGTVTEAFF.

The rearrangement links TRBV19 to TRBJ2-7; D ambiguous. V gave up 3 bases and J gave up 0 bases, with 9 bases separating them. The CDR3 runs 14 residues. Germline loops: CDR1 LNHDA, CDR2 SQIVND (reference sequence). The CDR3 reads CASSIRPSSYEQYF. CDR3 DNA sequence: TGTGCCAGTAGTATTCGGCCATCCTCCTACGAGCAGTACTTC. The variable domain in full, with the rest retrieved from reference TRBV19 and TRBJ2-7, is DGGITQSPKYLFRKEGQNVTLSCEQNLNHDAMYWYRQDPGQGLRLIYYSQIVNDFQKGDIAEGYSVSREKKESFPLTVTSAQKNPTAFYLCASSIRPSSYEQYFGPGTRLTVT.

This chain joins TRBV27 and TRBJ1-5; no clear D gene. Germline V gene lookup returns CDR1 MNHEY and CDR2 SMNVEV (reference sequence). V was cut by 3 bases and J by 0 bases, with 9 bases left in between. There are 15 residues in the CDR3. Here the CDR3 reads CASSLTRYSNQPQHF. The DNA for the CDR3 is TGTGCCAGCAGTTTGACAAGGTATAGCAATCAGCCCCAGCATTTT.

This clone was counted a few times. The chain combines TRBV5-8 with TRBJ2-5; D assignment may be TRBD1 or TRBD2 (5 bases each). Germline V gene sequence: CDR1 SGHTS, CDR2 YDEGEE. There are 13 residues in the CDR3. V lost 0 bases to trimming and J lost 9 bases, with 12 bases between them. The CDR3 region is CASSLGGLGAQYF. The CDR3 DNA sequence: TGTGCCAGCAGCTTGGGCGGTTTGGGGGCCCAGTACTTC.

The chain has TRBV7-2 and TRBJ1-3; the match to TRBD1 covers 9 bases. Trimming removed 4 bases from V and 0 bases from J; junction bases left unmatched: 13. This CDR3 is 19 amino acids long. CDR1 is SGHTA and CDR2 is FQGNSA in the germline V gene. The CDR3 coding sequence is TGTGCCAGCAGCTCAGCCATACGAACAGGGGGCAGCTCTGGAAACACCATATATTTT. Protein product: CASSSAIRTGGSSGNTIYF.

The chain combines TRBV30 with TRBJ2-6; D might be TRBD1 or TRBD2, each matching 6 bases. Germline assignment: CDR1 GTSNPN and CDR2 SVGIG (reference sequence). The ends were cut back, 0 bases at V and 4 bases at J, with 10 bases in the middle. This CDR3 contains 15 residues. DNA for the CDR3: TGTGCCTGGAGTGTAACGGGGGCCGGGGCCAACGTCCTGACTTTC. This translates into CAWSVTGAGANVLTF.

The chain carries TRBV25-1 and TRBJ1-2; D unresolved. Trimming left V 0 bases short and J 7 bases short, with 6 bases between. The germline CDR1 and CDR2 sequences are MGHDK and SYGVNS. CDR3 size: 12 residues. CDR3 DNA: TGTGCCAGCAGTGAATATCCCCGTGGCTACACCTTC. It translates to CASSEYPRGYTF.

As regards this clone: This sample also contains other DNA sequences that code for the same CDR3. CDR3 in DNA: TGTGCCAGCAGTGAGAGGGGTAATTACGGCTACACCTTC. The encoded protein is CASSERGNYGYTF. V and J are TRBV2 and TRBJ1-2, with TRBD1 as a possible D gene (5 bases). This CDR3 comprises 13 residues. Germline V gene data show CDR1 as SNHLY and CDR2 as FYNNEI. The V end was cut by 3 bases, the J end by 8 bases, with 13 bases between.

This clone has only a few counts. The chain employs TRBV19 and TRBJ2-7; 7 nucleotides align to TRBD2. V was clipped by 3 bases and J by 2 bases; unmatched bases: 7. The CDR3 sequence is 15 residues long. Per germline, CDR1 LNHDA and CDR2 SQIVND (reference sequence). CDR3 DNA: TGTGCCAGTAGTATCGGGGCGGGAGTGCCCTACGAGCAGTACTTC. This gives the protein CASSIGAGVPYEQYF. Using reference TRBV19 and TRBJ2-7 for the parts outside the CDR3, the full variable domain is DGGITQSPKYLFRKEGQNVTLSCEQNLNHDAMYWYRQDPGQGLRLIYYSQIVNDFQKGDIAEGYSVSREKKESFPLTVTSAQKNPTAFYLCASSIGAGVPYEQYFGPGTRLTVT.

This rearrangement joins TRBV7-3 to TRBJ2-1; the match to TRBD1 covers 9 bases. The germline V gene encodes CDR1 SGHTA and CDR2 FQGTGA. V lost 1 base, J lost 8 bases, and 18 bases stayed unmatched. The CDR3 loop spans 19 amino acids. CDR3 sequence (DNA): TGTGCCAGCAGCTTAATAGGGACAGGGACGAAATCACCTGGGGATGAGCAGTTCTTC. Translation: CASSLIGTGTKSPGDEQFF.

This clone was seen only once. The J gene is TRBJ2-1, the V gene TRBV19; D might be TRBD1 (6 bases). V lost 5 bases and J lost 5, with 16 bases in between. This CDR3 contains 15 residues. CDR1 is LNHDA, CDR2 SQIVND, per germline (reference sequence). CDR3 DNA sequence: TGTGCCAGTAGTCCCCGACAGGCCTCTAACAATGAGCAGTTCTTC. Its translation is CASSPRQASNNEQFF. Filled out from reference TRBV19 and TRBJ2-1, the complete variable domain reads DGGITQSPKYLFRKEGQNVTLSCEQNLNHDAMYWYRQDPGQGLRLIYYSQIVNDFQKGDIAEGYSVSREKKESFPLTVTSAQKNPTAFYLCASSPRQASNNEQFFGPGTRLTVL.

This clone came up a few times. The chain uses TRBV29-1 and TRBJ1-3, with 8 bases fitting TRBD1. The V gene end was trimmed by 6 bases and the J gene end by 4 bases; junction bases not matched to a gene: 2. The CDR3 runs 12 residues. Germline CDR1 reads SQVTM; CDR2 reads ANQGSEA. The CDR3 sequence: CSVGTGGNTIYF. CDR3 bases: TGCAGCGTCGGGACAGGCGGAAACACCATATATTTT.

This CDR3 reads CALGRGAGVYGYTF. The CDR3 DNA sequence: TGTGCCTTGGGACGTGGGGCGGGAGTTTATGGCTACACCTTC. The V gene is TRBV30, the J gene TRBJ1-2, with a possible D match to TRBD1 (5 bases). CDR1 is GTSNPN and CDR2 is SVGIG in the germline V gene (reference sequence). The CDR3 runs 14 residues. Trimming stripped 7 bases from V and 5 bases from J, with 20 bases between.

This clone was seen only a few times. This chain connects TRBV28 to TRBJ1-1, with a possible D match to TRBD1 (5 bases). Per the germline V gene, CDR1 is MDHEN and CDR2 is SYDVKM. The V end lost 6 bases, the J end lost 11 bases, and 19 bases lay between the germline ends. CDR3 length: 13 amino acids. CDR3 loop: CASSSGTGVWAFF. In DNA, the CDR3 is TGTGCCAGCAGCTCCGGGACGGGGGTTTGGGCTTTCTTT.

The chain joins TRBV5-1 to TRBJ2-2; D not certain. CDR1 is SGHRS and CDR2 is YFSETQ in the germline V gene. This CDR3 has 15 amino acids. V was clipped by 4 bases and J by 0 bases, with 10 bases between them. The CDR3 loop is CASSLRSANTGELFF. Written as DNA, the CDR3 is TGCGCCAGCAGCCTTCGGTCCGCGAACACCGGGGAGCTGTTTTTT.

This chain connects TRBV7-8 to TRBJ2-2, with TRBD1 matching over 9 bases. The CDR3 is 15 residues long. In germline, CDR1 is SGHVS, CDR2 FQNEAQ. V trimming: 6 bases; J trimming: 5 bases; junction bases outside the gene matches: 7. The CDR3, as DNA: TGTGCCAGCAGGTTGGGACAGGGAAGGACCGGGGAGCTGTTTTTT. The encoded protein is CASRLGQGRTGELFF.

V usage is TRBV11-2 and J usage is TRBJ2-7, with D possibly TRBD1 on 6 matching bases. CDR1 is SGHAT, CDR2 FQNNGV, per germline. Trimming shortened V by 10 bases and J by 2 bases, and 15 bases separated the two germline ends. This CDR3 region has 13 residues. The CDR3, as DNA: TGTGCCACCCGAAGGGGGACCGCCTACGAGCAGTACTTC. The encoded protein is CATRRGTAYEQYF.

This clone was picked up a small number of times. The same CDR3 can be traced to other DNA sequences in this sample. The V gene is TRBV5-1, the J gene TRBJ2-3, with unresolved D. The CDR3 is made up of 11 amino acids. Trimming removed 3 bases from V and 3 bases from J, with 2 bases in between. Germline V gene sequence: CDR1 SGHRS, CDR2 YFSETQ. CDR3 in DNA: TGCGCCAGCAGCTCGACAGATACGCAGTATTTT. It yields the protein CASSSTDTQYF. Full variable domain (rest looked up from reference TRBV5-1 and TRBJ2-3): KAGVTQTPRYLIKTRGQQVTLSCSPISGHRSVSWYQQTPGQGLQFLFEYFSETQRNKGNFPGRFSGRQFSNSRSEMNVSTLELGDSALYLCASSSTDTQYFGPGTRLTVL.

The V and J genes are TRBV9 and TRBJ1-3; D perhaps matches TRBD1 (5 bases). The CDR3 contains 15 residues. V was cut by 0 bases and J by 4 bases, with 11 bases left in between. Per the germline V gene, CDR1 is SGDLS and CDR2 is YYNGEE. The CDR3 sequence: CASSVDQGTGNTIYF. CDR3 in DNA: TGTGCCAGCAGCGTAGACCAGGGCACGGGAAACACCATATATTTT.